Listed here are 3 T cell receptor beta chains from one sample, sequenced in a study of blood T cell repertoires in COVID-19. The protocol was immunoSEQ multiplex PCR, while the TCRdb copy is restricted to in-frame clones and leaves out a portion. The sample shows approximately 260,000 clones, about nine tenths of them seen only once. The sequenced sample consisted of peripheral blood. All receptors derive from a middle-aged woman with acute or convalescent COVID-19.

The chain combines TRBV25-1 with TRBJ1-5; 12 bases align to TRBD1. The CDR3 totals 14 residues. The V and J ends lost 4 bases and 7 bases, in that order; junction bases with no gene match: 2. From germline, CDR1 is MGHDK and CDR2 SYGVNS. The CDR3 reads CASSAGQGAQPQHF. CDR3 coding DNA: TGTGCCAGCAGTGCGGGACAGGGGGCCCAGCCCCAGCATTTT.

The rearrangement joins TRBV4-1 to TRBJ2-3; D might be TRBD2 (6 bases). Germline V gene lookup returns CDR1 MGHRA and CDR2 YSYEKL. V was pared by 2 bases and J by 4 bases, with 13 bases between. This CDR3 region has 15 residues. As DNA, the CDR3 is TGCGCCAGCAGCCAACAAAGCTCGGGGGCAGATACGCAGTATTTT. This sequence encodes CASSQQSSGADTQYF.

The chain recombines TRBV7-2 with TRBJ1-5; 8 bases line up with TRBD1. V lost 1 base, J lost 5 bases, and 4 bases stayed unmatched. CDR1 is SGHTA, CDR2 FQGNSA, per germline. The CDR3 runs to 15 residues. The CDR3 loop reads CASSLVQGAHQPQHF. The CDR3 nucleotides read TGTGCCAGCAGCTTAGTCCAGGGGGCCCATCAGCCCCAGCATTTT. The full variable domain, its missing parts supplied by reference TRBV7-2 and TRBJ1-5, is GAGVSQSPSNKVTEKGKDVELRCDPISGHTALYWYRQSLGQGLEFLIYFQGNSAPDKSGLPSDRFSAERTGGSVSTLTIQRTQQEDSAVYLCASSLVQGAHQPQHFGDGTRLSIL.